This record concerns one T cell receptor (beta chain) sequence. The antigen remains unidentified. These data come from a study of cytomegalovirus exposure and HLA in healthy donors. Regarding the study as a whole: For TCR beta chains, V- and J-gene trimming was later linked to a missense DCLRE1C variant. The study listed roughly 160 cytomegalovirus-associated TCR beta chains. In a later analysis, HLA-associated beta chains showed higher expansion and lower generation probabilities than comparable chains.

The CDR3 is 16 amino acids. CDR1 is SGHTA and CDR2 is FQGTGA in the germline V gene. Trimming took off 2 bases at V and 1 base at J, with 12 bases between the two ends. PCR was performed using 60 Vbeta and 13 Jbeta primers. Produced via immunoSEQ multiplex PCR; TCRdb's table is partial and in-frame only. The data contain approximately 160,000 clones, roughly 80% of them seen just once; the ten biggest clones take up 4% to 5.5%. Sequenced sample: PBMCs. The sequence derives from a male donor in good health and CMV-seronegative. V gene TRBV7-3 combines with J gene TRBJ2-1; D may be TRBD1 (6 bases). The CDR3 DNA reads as TGTGCCAGCAGCTTACTTGGGCAGGGGTCCTACAATGAGCAGTTCTTC. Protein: CASSLLGQGSYNEQFF. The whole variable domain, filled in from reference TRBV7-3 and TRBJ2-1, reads GAGVSQTPSNKVTEKGKYVELRCDPISGHTALYWYRQSLGQGPEFLIYFQGTGAADDSGLPNDRFFAVRPEGSVSTLKIQRTERGDSAVYLCASSLLGQGSYNEQFFGPGTRLTVL.